The source of this TCR beta chain is a study of blood T cells in healthy people across ages. Per the germline V gene, CDR1 is LNHNV and CDR2 is YYDKDF (reference sequence). V shed 5 bases and J 7 bases; nucleotides not matched to a gene: 7. There are 13 residues in the CDR3. On this clonotype itself: Its antigen is not known.

A second PCR of 7 to 11 cycles used a sample-barcoded 5' primer and a J-beta primer mix. Every sample gave at least 3 million paired-end reads containing CDR3. TCRdb reprocessed the 5' RACE reads with MiXCR, giving one entry per CDR3 protein. The sample contains 1.5 million to 2 million distinct CDR3 sequences, around half of which appear only once. Study results and limitations: A roughly linear age-dependent decrease characterized TCR beta diversity per million T cells. A strong correlation between TCR beta diversity and naive T cell percentage was seen.

Each donor had about 10 milliliters of peripheral blood drawn. The TCR sequence derives from a woman in her thirties or forties in good health. The sample comprised blood. This rearrangement joins TRBV15 to TRBJ2-7, with 8 bases fitting TRBD2. In DNA form, the CDR3 reads TGTGCCACCAGCCCTCGGGGGGGCGATGAGCAGTACTTC. Protein: CATSPRGGDEQYF. Full variable domain (rest looked up from reference TRBV15 and TRBJ2-7): DAMVIQNPRYQVTQFGKPVTLSCSQTLNHNVMYWYQQKSSQAPKLLFHYYDKDFNNEADTPDNFQSRRPNTSFCFLDIRSPGLGDTAMYLCATSPRGGDEQYFGPGTRLTVT.